This paragraph reports one T cell receptor beta chain. Its antigen is unknown. The CDR3 end is not reached by the read, which stops 3 residues before it; the germline J gene fills it in. The immunoSEQ assay was used to perform TCR beta chain deep sequencing. As for the authors' bioinformatics: Only productive TCR beta rearrangements were used to compute clonotype frequencies. TCRdb took this table from immuneACCESS and kept in-frame rearrangements with V and J called. Such tables lack part of the clones; where checked against another copy, unresolved V genes explain under half of the gap, and the rest is unexplained. V, J and clone size reflect that table, while D and trimming were determined from the DNA. The table held for this sample gives around 30,000 clones. The top ten constitute 1.9% of the sample. This record comes from a study of TET2 disruption in CD19-targeted CAR T cells (dated by TCRdb to between 2017 and 2018). Looking at the study overall: The number of samples was determined by the original clinical trial design and by which samples were available, and no additional inclusion criteria were applied.

The treatment or condition tag for this specimen amounts to: autologous CTL019 cells: CD19 CAR with 4-1BB and CD3 zeta domains. The CD19 CAR incorporated TCR zeta and 4-1BB costimulatory signaling domains. Leukapheresis was used to collect T cells from peripheral blood for manufacturing CTL019. The DNeasy Blood and Tissue Kit was used to extract genomic DNA from pre-infusion T cells, peripheral blood, or sorted post-infusion T cells. General study outcomes and caveats: The conclusions drawn about the patient's CAR T cells were based on extensive analysis of just one subject.

Based on the germline V gene, the CDR1 and CDR2 sequences are LGHNT and FRNRAP. Measured from the cysteine to the phenylalanine, the CDR3 is 14 residues long. Of the CDR3's DNA, 33 bases were read; they are in frame from base 1. Trimming costs V 3 bases and J 2 bases, and their ends lie 9 bases apart. The chain was built from TRBV12-5 and TRBJ2-3, with the D gene too uncertain to name. Sequences were derived from CD8- CAR+ T cells sorted from cultured blood T cells, sampled for CD19 CAR T cell therapy. The meaning of the sample's cell subset or site label: CD8-negative CAR-positive T cells from the infusion product. This receptor was taken from a man aged 70-80 years with chronic lymphocytic leukemia. The CDR3 protein is CASGFRVSTDTQYF. Partial CDR3 DNA: TGTGCTAGTGGTTTTAGGGTTTCCACAGATACG.